The subject of this entry is one TCR beta chain. Its matching antigen is unknown. These data belong to a study of cytomegalovirus exposure and HLA in healthy donors. Findings and caveats of the study: Across all donors, roughly uniform sequencing depth was an assumption of the presence/absence analyses. Exclusion applied to some V segments, including TRBV6-2 and TRBV6-3, as they were indistinguishable.

The length of the CDR3 is 14 residues. Between the trimmed V and J ends, which lost 7 bases and 3 bases, there was a span of 15 bases. Germline CDR1 and CDR2: MRHNA and SNTAGT. Primers for the PCR totalled 60 Vbeta and 13 Jbeta. Clones were sequenced by immunoSEQ multiplex PCR, and TCRdb holds only the in-frame ones, with some missing. The repertoire table contains some 89,000 clones. Sequenced: PBMCs. This chain links TRBV6-4 with TRBJ1-1, with D tentatively TRBD1 (6 bases). The receptor was derived from a woman aged 30 to 39 in good health and CMV-seronegative. CDR3 coding DNA: TGTGCCAGCACCCTAGGGGGATTCCACACTGAAGCTTTCTTT. Its translation: CASTLGGFHTEAFF.